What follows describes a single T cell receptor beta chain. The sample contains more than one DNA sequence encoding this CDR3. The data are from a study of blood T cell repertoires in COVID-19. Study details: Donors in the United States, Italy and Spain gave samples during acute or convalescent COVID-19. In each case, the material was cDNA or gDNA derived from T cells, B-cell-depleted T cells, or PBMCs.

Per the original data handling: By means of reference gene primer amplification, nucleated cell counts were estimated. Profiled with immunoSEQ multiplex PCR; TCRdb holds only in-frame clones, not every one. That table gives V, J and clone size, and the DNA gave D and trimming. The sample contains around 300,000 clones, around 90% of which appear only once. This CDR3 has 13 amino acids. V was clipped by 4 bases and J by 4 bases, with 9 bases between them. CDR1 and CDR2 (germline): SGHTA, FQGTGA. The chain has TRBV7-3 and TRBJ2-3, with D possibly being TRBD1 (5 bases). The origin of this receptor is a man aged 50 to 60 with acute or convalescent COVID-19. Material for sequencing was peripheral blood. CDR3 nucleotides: TGTGCCAGCAGCTCGCAGGGTCCAGATACGCAGTATTTT. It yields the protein CASSSQGPDTQYF.